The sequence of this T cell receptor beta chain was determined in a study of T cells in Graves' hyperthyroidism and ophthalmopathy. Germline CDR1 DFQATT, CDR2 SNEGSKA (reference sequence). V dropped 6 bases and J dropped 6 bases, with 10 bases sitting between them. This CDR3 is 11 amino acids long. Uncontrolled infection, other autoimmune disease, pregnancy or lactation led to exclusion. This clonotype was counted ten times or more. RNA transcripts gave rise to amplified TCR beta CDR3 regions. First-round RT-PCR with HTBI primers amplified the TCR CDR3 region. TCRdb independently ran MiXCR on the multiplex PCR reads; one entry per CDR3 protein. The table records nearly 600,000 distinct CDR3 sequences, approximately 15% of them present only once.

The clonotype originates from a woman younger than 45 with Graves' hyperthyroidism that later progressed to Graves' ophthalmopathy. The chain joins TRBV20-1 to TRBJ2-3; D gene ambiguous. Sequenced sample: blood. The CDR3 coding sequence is TGCAGTGCCAACCTGGGGGATACGCAGTATTTT. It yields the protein CSANLGDTQYF.